Given below is one T cell receptor beta chain in context. Its antigen is not identified. This record belongs to a study of T-cell memory formation after mild COVID-19. Study at large: Among the donors, TCR clusters were largely specific to each donor.

Findings of the study overall: For contracting clones, CD4+ ones sat mainly in CM and EM, CD8+ in EMRA. For second-wave clones that peaked at day 37, SARS-CoV-2 specificity went unverified.

There are 14 residues in the CDR3. J was trimmed by 9 bases and V by 6 bases; bases with no gene match: 10. The germline V gene has CDR1 MRHNA and CDR2 SNTAGT. TCRdb passed the 5' RACE reads through MiXCR, listing each CDR3 protein once. This table has 150,000 to 200,000 distinct CDR3 sequences, around 10% appearing once. This receptor was obtained from a man younger than 35 who had mild COVID-19 (a few samples of this study predate the infection). Cell type and time point are not known. The rearrangement joins TRBV6-4 to TRBJ2-1, with TRBD1 identical over 8 bases. Sequenced sample: PBMCs or a T cell subset sorted from them (not recorded which). The CDR3 bases are TGTGCCAGCAGCCCTACTCCCGACAGGGGTGAGCAGTTCTTC. This translates into CASSPTPDRGEQFF.